The T cell receptor beta chain described here comes from a study of shared clonotypes between healthy human individuals. Looking at the study overall: Sampling drew on donors who were a couple of women and a few men aged 18 to 49.

The germline V and J ends were trimmed by 3 bases and 0 bases, with 10 bases remaining between them. This CDR3 is 15 amino acids long. Per germline, CDR1 SGDLS and CDR2 YYNGEE. The data were produced by immunoSEQ multiplex PCR, yet TCRdb's version contains in-frame clones alone and is incomplete. The top ten hold around 0.14% of the sample, which has millions of clones, roughly 92% seen once. All donors were Caucasian adults living in Nashville, Tennessee. The chain couples TRBV9 to TRBJ2-1; D uncertain. This clonotype was sampled from a man younger than 35 in good health. The sample taken for sequencing was naive CD4+ T cells sorted from blood. Stated subset: CD45RA+ positively selected. The CDR3, as DNA: TGTGCCAGCAGCGCTGACTTGCCCTCCTACAATGAGCAGTTCTTC. Amino acids: CASSADLPSYNEQFF.